This T cell receptor beta chain originates from a study of T cell responses to AZD1222 COVID-19 vaccine. General study findings and limits: Distributed over spike, vaccine-associated CD4 TCRs predominated at 160-218 and 743-854.

The table came from immunoSEQ multiplex PCR; TCRdb's copy has only in-frame clones and leaves some out. This sample carries 110,000 to 150,000 clones, 80% to 90% of them seen once, and the ten largest clones take 1.5% to 2%. Regarding this clone: The antigen is not known.

The material sequenced was peripheral blood, taken on day 0 of AZD1222 vaccination. This receptor was taken from an adult in good health.

CDR3 region: CASSPGRPGANEKLFF. DNA of the CDR3: TGTGCCAGCTCACCGGGACGCCCCGGAGCTAATGAAAAACTGTTTTTT. This rearrangement joins TRBV18 to TRBJ1-4; the D gene is possibly TRBD1 (5 bases). Trimming took 3 bases from V and 3 from J, leaving 14 bases between them. CDR1 and CDR2 from the germline V gene are KGHSH and LQKENI. This CDR3 has 16 residues. Full variable domain (outside the CDR3, taken from reference TRBV18 and TRBJ1-4): NAGVMQNPRHLVRRRGQEARLRCSPMKGHSHVYWYRQLPEEGLKFMVYLQKENIIDESGMPKERFSAEFPKEGPSILRIQQVVRGDSAAYFCASSPGRPGANEKLFFGSGTQLSVL.